This passage covers 23 T cell receptor beta chains from one sample sequenced in a study of blood T cell repertoires in COVID-19. Libraries were prepared by immunoSEQ multiplex PCR; TCRdb keeps only in-frame clonotypes and omits some of them. The sample lists several thousand clones; around nine tenths were seen once. What was sequenced was peripheral blood. The receptors were sampled from a woman aged 50 to 65 with active or convalescent COVID-19.

In this sample, this clone turned up once. The chain is built from TRBV2 and TRBJ2-5, with 8 bases identical to TRBD2. The germline V gene encodes CDR1 SNHLY and CDR2 FYNNEI. Unmatched junction bases numbered 5, after V lost 7 bases and J lost 4 bases. The CDR3 is made up of 13 amino acids. CDR3 bases: TGTGCCAGCACCGGGGGGGCGGTAGAGACCCAGTACTTC. This sequence encodes CASTGGAVETQYF.

CDR3 sequence: CASSLQLAGGRGTGELFF. CDR3 coding DNA: TGCGCCAGCAGTTTACAACTAGCGGGGGGTCGGGGCACCGGGGAGCTGTTTTTT. The V call is TRBV10-2, the J call TRBJ2-2; TRBD2 agrees at 12 bases. The junction had 11 bases not matched to a gene; V was cut back by 5 bases and J by 4 bases. CDR1 and CDR2 from the germline V gene are WSHSY and SAAADI. This CDR3 region has 18 residues.

This sequence joins TRBV30 and TRBJ2-2; 12 nucleotides agree with TRBD2. V shed 4 bases, J shed 4 bases, and the junction held 7 bases outside the gene matches. CDR1 is GTSNPN, CDR2 SVGIG, per germline (reference sequence). The CDR3 covers 16 residues. The CDR3 sequence: CAWKGLAGSVTGELFF. For the CDR3, the DNA is TGTGCCTGGAAAGGACTAGCGGGGTCGGTCACCGGGGAGCTGTTTTTT.

The chain joins TRBV28 to TRBJ1-2; D might be TRBD1 (6 bases). Germline V gene data show CDR1 as MDHEN and CDR2 as SYDVKM. Deletions cut 10 bases from V and 7 bases from J, with 13 bases between. The CDR3 extends over 11 amino acids. CDR3 nucleotide sequence: TGTGCCATCGGGACAAGCCCTGGCTACACCTTC. This gives the protein CAIGTSPGYTF.

The chain couples TRBV7-9 to TRBJ2-1; 14 bases are shared with TRBD2. Trimming at V came to 3 bases and at J to 4 bases, leaving 2 bases not matched to a gene. Germline V CDR1 and CDR2: SEHNR, FQNEAQ (reference sequence). The CDR3 length is 16 residues. The CDR3 region is CASSFGLAGGYNEQFF. The DNA for the CDR3 is TGTGCCAGCAGCTTCGGACTAGCGGGGGGTTACAATGAGCAGTTCTTC.

The rearrangement joins TRBV5-1 to TRBJ2-2; 7 bases align to TRBD1. Germline V lookup: CDR1 SGHRS, CDR2 YFSETQ. The trim removed 4 bases at V and 6 bases at J, leaving 3 bases unmatched. The CDR3 has 13 amino acids. CDR3 region: CASSQTGSGELFF. CDR3 bases: TGCGCCAGCAGCCAGACAGGGTCCGGGGAGCTGTTTTTT. The full variable domain, with the rest looked up from reference TRBV5-1 and TRBJ2-2, is KAGVTQTPRYLIKTRGQQVTLSCSPISGHRSVSWYQQTPGQGLQFLFEYFSETQRNKGNFPGRFSGRQFSNSRSEMNVSTLELGDSALYLCASSQTGSGELFFGEGSRLTVL.

This clone was recorded only once. The V call is TRBV4-1, the J call TRBJ2-3, with TRBD2 matching over 12 bases. V dropped 1 base and J dropped 5; count of bases not matched to a gene: 4. CDR1 MGHRA and CDR2 YSYEKL come from the germline V gene. The CDR3 runs 16 residues. The chain's CDR3 is CASSQGLAGGGDTQYF. The CDR3 region has the DNA TGCGCCAGCAGCCAAGGGCTAGCGGGAGGGGGAGATACGCAGTATTTT.

The gene calls are TRBV7-9 and TRBJ1-1, with no clear D. The V end was cut by 5 bases, the J end by 4 bases, with 11 bases between. The CDR3 spans 13 residues. Germline loops: CDR1 SEHNR, CDR2 FQNEAQ (reference sequence). The CDR3 sequence: CASSPPRSTEAFF. The CDR3 DNA reads as TGTGCCAGCAGCCCACCACGGAGCACTGAAGCTTTCTTT.

This chain links TRBV2 with TRBJ1-5, with a possible D match to TRBD1 (6 bases). V was cut by 6 bases and J by 0 bases, with 24 bases left in between. Germline CDR1 reads SNHLY; CDR2 reads FYNNEI. This CDR3 has 19 residues. The CDR3 coding sequence is TGTGCCAGCAGACCCCAGACAGGCCTTATAACATATAGCAATCAGCCCCAGCATTTT. Protein: CASRPQTGLITYSNQPQHF.

V is TRBV28 and J is TRBJ1-1; D might be TRBD1 (6 bases). Germline-derived CDR1 and CDR2 are MDHEN and SYDVKM. The CDR3 runs to 15 residues. The V gene lost 7 bases and the J gene lost 1 base, with 16 bases spanning the gap. CDR3 residues: CASISPPGENTEAFF. The CDR3 DNA is TGTGCCAGCATCTCCCCTCCAGGGGAGAACACTGAAGCTTTCTTT.

This clone was detected only once. The chain uses TRBV30 and TRBJ2-1; 9 bases are a match to TRBD2. V shed 6 bases and J 4 bases; nucleotides not matched to a gene: 7. There are 14 residues in the CDR3. The germline gives CDR1 GTSNPN, CDR2 SVGIG (reference sequence). The CDR3 coding sequence is TGTGCCTGCCTCAGGAGCGGGGGGTACAATGAGCAGTTCTTC. The encoded protein is CACLRSGGYNEQFF.

The chain carries TRBV29-1 and TRBJ1-5, with 9 bases lining up with TRBD1. This CDR3 is built from 15 residues. Germline loops: CDR1 SQVTM, CDR2 ANQGSEA. With V trimmed by 6 bases and J by 2 bases, 8 bases remained unmatched. CDR3 bases: TGCAGCGTCCTAACAGGGGGCTTGGGCAATCAGCCCCAGCATTTT. As protein: CSVLTGGLGNQPQHF.

The rearrangement uses TRBV9 and TRBJ2-2; D unresolved. V was clipped by 4 bases and J by 7 bases, with 11 bases between them. CDR1 and CDR2 from the germline V gene are SGDLS and YYNGEE. The CDR3 has 13 amino acids. CDR3 coding DNA: TGTGCCAGCAGCACAAGAGGAAACGGGGAGCTGTTTTTT. This encodes CASSTRGNGELFF.

The chain combines TRBV2 with TRBJ2-1; unclear D gene. V lost 6 bases to trimming and J lost 4 bases, with 10 bases between them. The CDR3 spans 13 residues. The germline V gene encodes CDR1 SNHLY and CDR2 FYNNEI. For the CDR3, the DNA is TGTGCCAGCAGCCTAAACCCATACAATGAGCAGTTCTTC. Protein sequence: CASSLNPYNEQFF.

The rearrangement joins TRBV28 to TRBJ1-3; 9 nucleotides agree with TRBD1. Trimming removed 2 bases from V and 2 bases from J; junction bases left unmatched: 7. Per the germline V gene, CDR1 is MDHEN and CDR2 is SYDVKM. The CDR3 length is 17 residues. The CDR3 loop is CASSLTGTGFTGNTIYF. The CDR3 nucleotides are TGTGCCAGCAGTTTAACCGGGACAGGGTTTACTGGAAACACCATATATTTT.

The chain has TRBV6-6 and TRBJ2-1; 9 bases match TRBD2. V trimming: 6 bases; J trimming: 6 bases; junction bases outside the gene matches: 3. The CDR3 sequence is 13 residues long. From germline, CDR1 is MNHNY and CDR2 SVGAGI (reference sequence). The CDR3 region is CASSLLAGNEQFF. Here the CDR3 DNA reads TGTGCCAGCAGCCTACTAGCGGGCAATGAGCAGTTCTTC.

This sequence joins TRBV25-1 and TRBJ1-1; D is perhaps TRBD1 (6 bases). The ends were cut back, 9 bases at V and 4 bases at J, with 15 bases in the middle. Per germline, CDR1 MGHDK and CDR2 SYGVNS. The CDR3 consists of 13 residues. CDR3 loop: CASLQGLGTEAFF. The CDR3 bases are TGTGCCAGTCTACAGGGCTTAGGCACTGAAGCTTTCTTT.

This clone was recorded once. The chain links TRBV3-1 (or the pseudogene TRBV3-2) to TRBJ2-2; tentatively, D is TRBD2 (6 bases). From germline, CDR1 is LGHDT and CDR2 YNNKEL (reference sequence). The CDR3 runs to 18 residues. Trimming shortened V by 1 base and J by 0 bases, and 15 bases separated the two germline ends. CDR3 residues: CASSQGGVWVPNTGELFF. DNA of the CDR3: TGTGCCAGCAGCCAAGGGGGGGTGTGGGTCCCGAACACCGGGGAGCTGTTTTTT.

This chain links TRBV6-5 with TRBJ2-3; the match to TRBD2 covers 8 bases. Germline CDR1 is MNHEY and CDR2 is SVGAGI. The CDR3 spans 16 residues. V lost 4 bases and J lost 2; bases outside the gene matches: 8. The CDR3 loop is CASSSVAGIDTDTQYF. The CDR3 DNA reads TGTGCCAGCAGTTCCGTAGCGGGGATTGACACAGATACGCAGTATTTT.

This chain links TRBV4-1 with TRBJ2-3, with 11 bases aligning to TRBD2. V trimming: 7 bases; J trimming: 3 bases; junction bases outside the gene matches: 6. The germline CDR1 and CDR2 sequences are MGHRA and YSYEKL. CDR3 length: 15 residues. Here the CDR3 reads CASTLRLAGTDTQYF. In DNA form, the CDR3 reads TGCGCCAGCACCCTAAGACTAGCGGGGACAGATACGCAGTATTTT.

This chain links TRBV5-8 with TRBJ2-7, with no clear D. The V gene's germline CDR1 is SGHTS and CDR2 YDEGEE. Trimming took 4 bases from V and 3 from J, leaving 17 bases between them. The CDR3 runs to 15 residues. The CDR3 sequence: CASSPLKTPIYEQYF. In DNA, the CDR3 is TGTGCCAGCAGCCCGTTAAAGACACCGATCTACGAGCAGTACTTC.

The chain uses TRBV7-7 and TRBJ2-3; maybe TRBD1 (6 bases). CDR1 SSHAT and CDR2 FNYEAQ come from the germline V gene (reference sequence). The CDR3 sequence is 13 residues long. The CDR3 spells CALGQFSTDTQYF. Here the CDR3 DNA reads TGTGCTTTAGGACAGTTTAGCACAGATACGCAGTATTTT.

This sequence joins TRBV6-1 and TRBJ1-5; D is undetermined. CDR3 length: 15 residues. The V end lost 2 bases, the J end lost 1 base, and 9 bases lay between the germline ends. Germline-derived CDR1 and CDR2 are MNHNS and SASEGT. The CDR3 protein is CASSERGPSNQPQHF. The CDR3 coding sequence is TGTGCCAGCAGTGAACGAGGGCCCAGCAATCAGCCCCAGCATTTT.